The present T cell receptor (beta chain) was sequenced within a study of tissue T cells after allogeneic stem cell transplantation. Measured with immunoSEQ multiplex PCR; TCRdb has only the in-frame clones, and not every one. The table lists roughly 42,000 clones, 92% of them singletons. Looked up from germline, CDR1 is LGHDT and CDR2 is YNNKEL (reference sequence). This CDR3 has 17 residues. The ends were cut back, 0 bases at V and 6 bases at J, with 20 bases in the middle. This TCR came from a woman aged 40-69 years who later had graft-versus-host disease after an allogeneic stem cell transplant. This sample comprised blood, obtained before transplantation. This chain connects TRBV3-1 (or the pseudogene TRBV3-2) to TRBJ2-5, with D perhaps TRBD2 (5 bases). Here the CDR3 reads CASSQDRPRGWSKTQYF. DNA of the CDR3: TGTGCCAGCAGCCAAGATCGCCCTCGCGGGTGGTCGAAGACCCAGTACTTC.